This is a list of T cell receptor beta chains from one sample in a study of T cells in Graves' hyperthyroidism and ophthalmopathy. TCRdb itself ran the multiplex PCR reads through MiXCR, one entry per CDR3 protein. The table shows 330,000 or so distinct CDR3 sequences, with 15% to 20% occurring only once. Specimen: blood. Source of these receptors: a woman between 40 and 55 years old with Graves' ophthalmopathy. The CDR3 runs from the conserved cysteine through the conserved F or W.

length,V,J,CDR3
17,TRBV12-3/TRBV12-4,TRBJ2-7,CASSLALGGGPSYEQYF
17,TRBV28,TRBJ2-7,CASSFFGVGADYFEQYF
18,TRBV29-1,TRBJ1-5,CSVEQARKLLNSNQPQHF
16,TRBV9,TRBJ1-1,CASSVYAGQGRTEAFF
18,TRBV10-3,TRBJ2-7,CAISVDFSGRRTTYEQYF
17,TRBV11-1,TRBJ2-4,CASSLVFGGQAKNIQYF
17,TRBV19,TRBJ1-1,CASKGKGRRRLVAEAFF
17,TRBV11-2,TRBJ2-7,CASRGGEGQKGGYEQYF
14,TRBV20-1,TRBJ2-7,CSARLAGGFYEQYF
15,TRBV5-5,TRBJ2-7,CASSSTSGGTYEQYF
15,TRBV11-2,TRBJ2-5,CASSLTNRGGETQYF
13,TRBV24-1,TRBJ2-2,CATSGLNTGELFF
14,TRBV9,TRBJ2-5,CASSVRDYQETQYF
13,TRBV27,TRBJ2-7,CASSSGYSYEQYF
16,TRBV2,TRBJ1-5,CASSGLPKGAGQPQHF
14,TRBV6-2/TRBV6-3,TRBJ2-7,CASRPRGTTYEQYF
12,TRBV28,TRBJ2-7,CASSLPFEKQYF